This TCR beta chain was sequenced during a study of spatial heterogeneity in lung cancer. Study overall: Samples were donated by 72 untreated early-stage non-small cell lung cancer patients. Consistently, beta-chain sequences turned up in larger numbers than alpha-chain sequences did.

This CDR3 region has 15 residues. Germline-derived CDR1 and CDR2 are MNHEY and SVGEGT. The V gene lost 2 bases and the J gene lost 5 bases, with 13 bases spanning the gap. TCRdb redid the calling of the 5' RACE reads with MiXCR, one entry per CDR3 protein. The sample shows approximately 20,000 distinct CDR3 sequences, over 8.5% of them seen only once. Indicated time point: blood at routine non-recurrence follow-up after resection. This clonotype was seen repeatedly, ten times or more. This chain uses TRBV6-2 or TRBV6-3 with TRBJ1-5; D gene ambiguous. This clonotype was sampled from a male donor with early-stage non-small cell lung cancer. The specimen was PBMCs, collected at follow-up. DNA of the CDR3: TGTGCCAGCAGTTACCCTGGGGAGGTGGATCAGCCCCAGCATTTT. It specifies CASSYPGEVDQPQHF.